The rows below give T cell receptor beta chains drawn from one sample of a study of T cells after posttransplantation cyclophosphamide. Assay: immunoSEQ multiplex PCR; the TCRdb copy retains only in-frame clones and omits some. This sample has about 28,000 clones; just over 85% occur once, and the top ten carry roughly 3.4%. Input material: PBMCs. Receptors were obtained from a man between 50 and 59 years old. The CDR3 runs from the conserved cysteine through the conserved F or W.

CDR3 length: 14; V gene: TRBV28; CDR3 protein: CASSPGDRGYEQYF
CDR3 length: 13; V gene: TRBV6-5; CDR3 protein: CASRRDRNQPQHF
CDR3 length: 15; V gene: TRBV15; CDR3 protein: CATSSRVAVDTEAFF
CDR3 length: 14; V gene: TRBV19; CDR3 protein: CASSTGGFPYEQYF
CDR3 length: 15; V gene: TRBV7-2; CDR3 protein: CASTPGPGRDNEQFF
CDR3 length: 14; V gene: TRBV6-6; CDR3 protein: CASSPRDTYEKLFF
CDR3 length: 11; V gene: TRBV6-1; CDR3 protein: CASGREGGYTF
CDR3 length: 13; V gene: TRBV7-2; CDR3 protein: CASSLDRVTEAFF
CDR3 length: 15; V gene: TRBV13; CDR3 protein: CASSFDTSKSYEQYF
CDR3 length: 16; V gene: TRBV7-2; CDR3 protein: CASSKGTSGGGETQYF
CDR3 length: 14; V gene: TRBV9; CDR3 protein: CASSVAAREDTQYF
CDR3 length: 15; V gene: TRBV6-6; CDR3 protein: CASSQIQGSWGGYTF
CDR3 length: 16; V gene: TRBV19; CDR3 protein: CASSALRLAGGETQYF
CDR3 length: 19; V gene: TRBV28; CDR3 protein: CASTRGRDSESYQNTEAFF
CDR3 length: 14; V gene: TRBV5-1; CDR3 protein: CASSLGGKSNEQYF
CDR3 length: 14; V gene: TRBV19; CDR3 protein: CASSPGGGGATQYF
CDR3 length: 13; V gene: TRBV15; CDR3 protein: CATDTDSYNEQFF
CDR3 length: 17; V gene: TRBV7-9; CDR3 protein: CASSLGSSGGYNSPLHF
CDR3 length: 14; V gene: TRBV6-1; CDR3 protein: CASSEPSGDYGYTF
CDR3 length: 14; V gene: TRBV6-5; CDR3 protein: CASRPSGGSYEQYF
CDR3 length: 15; V gene: TRBV5-8; CDR3 protein: CASSLSLYSNQPQHF
CDR3 length: 15; V gene: TRBV7-9; CDR3 protein: CASSFPKGEGDTQYF
CDR3 length: 12; V gene: TRBV29-1; CDR3 protein: CSVETGGTEAFF
CDR3 length: 18; V gene: TRBV6-1; CDR3 protein: CASSGLHGQVTYQETQYF
CDR3 length: 11; V gene: TRBV30; CDR3 protein: CVRTETYGYTF
CDR3 length: 13; V gene: TRBV11-2; CDR3 protein: CASSLQGGYGYTF
CDR3 length: 18; V gene: TRBV5-1; CDR3 protein: CASSLGWVGQGIGETQYF
CDR3 length: 14; V gene: TRBV5-1; CDR3 protein: CASRSQGMNTEAFF
CDR3 length: 12; V gene: TRBV19; CDR3 protein: CASRASAGELFF
CDR3 length: 15; V gene: TRBV11-2; CDR3 protein: CASTSDRGHSGTQYF
CDR3 length: 14; V gene: TRBV7-9; CDR3 protein: CASSARGVDNEQFF
CDR3 length: 14; V gene: TRBV4-1; CDR3 protein: CASSQDRIDRPQHF
CDR3 length: 13; V gene: TRBV5-4; CDR3 protein: CASSSKRTNEQFF
CDR3 length: 19; V gene: TRBV15; CDR3 protein: CATSRDPAGLGRSAGELFF
CDR3 length: 14; V gene: TRBV2; CDR3 protein: CASKQDTDTGELFF
CDR3 length: 13; V gene: TRBV5-1; CDR3 protein: CASRGDRGAEAFF
CDR3 length: 17; V gene: TRBV11-2; CDR3 protein: CASSRITGLSSYNEQFF